This is a list of T cell receptor beta chains from one sample in a study of blood T cell repertoires in COVID-19. Generated by immunoSEQ multiplex PCR, the TCRdb table keeps only in-frame clones and is missing some. Of about 250,000 clones listed, 80% to 90% are singletons. Sequencing was performed on peripheral blood. The origin of the receptors is a woman in her twenties or thirties with active or convalescent COVID-19. The CDR3 runs from the conserved cysteine through the conserved F or W. Fields, in order: V gene, J gene, clone size, D gene, CDR3 DNA, CDR3 protein. The D gene is left open where the match is weak. A clone size is listed for some rows: how often the clone was seen (once, few, many), or a class if it is expanded.

v_gene: TRBV6-2/TRBV6-3
j_gene: TRBJ1-3
abundance: once
d_gene: NA
CDR3nt: TGTGCCAGCAGTTACTCGGGAAGGGGAATCTCTGGAAACACCATATATTTT
CDR3aa: CASSYSGRGISGNTIYF

v_gene: TRBV29-1
j_gene: TRBJ2-1
abundance: NA
d_gene: NA
CDR3nt: TGCAGCTCGATGGACAGTCAGTTCCAGTTCTTC
CDR3aa: CSSMDSQFQFF

v_gene: TRBV6-1
j_gene: TRBJ1-6
abundance: NA
d_gene: NA
CDR3nt: TGTGCCAGCAGTGAAGCGCCCGGGGGTAATTCACCCCTCCACTTT
CDR3aa: CASSEAPGGNSPLHF

v_gene: TRBV10-3
j_gene: TRBJ2-5
abundance: NA
d_gene: TRBD2
CDR3nt: TGTGCCATCAGTGAAGGGGCTAGCGGGGAAGAGACCCAGTACTTC
CDR3aa: CAISEGASGEETQYF

v_gene: TRBV19
j_gene: TRBJ1-2
abundance: NA
d_gene: NA
CDR3nt: TGTGCCAGTAGTGCCAGCTGGGGGGGAATTTATGGCTACACCTTC
CDR3aa: CASSASWGGIYGYTF

v_gene: TRBV9
j_gene: TRBJ2-2
abundance: NA
d_gene: NA
CDR3nt: TGTGCCAGCAGCAAAACGACGGGAACGAACACCGGGGAGCTGTTTTTT
CDR3aa: CASSKTTGTNTGELFF

v_gene: TRBV6-5
j_gene: TRBJ2-3
abundance: NA
d_gene: NA
CDR3nt: TGTGCCAGCAGTTACTGGGGGCCTCGCACAGATACGCAGTATTTT
CDR3aa: CASSYWGPRTDTQYF

v_gene: TRBV7-2
j_gene: TRBJ2-7
abundance: NA
d_gene: TRBD1
CDR3nt: TGTGCCAGCAGCCGTCGGGACAGCTCCTACGAGCAGTACTTC
CDR3aa: CASSRRDSSYEQYF

v_gene: TRBV24-1
j_gene: TRBJ1-1
abundance: NA
d_gene: TRBD1
CDR3nt: TGTGCCACCAGTGACCCGAGGACAGGGGGCACTGAAGCTTTCTTT
CDR3aa: CATSDPRTGGTEAFF

v_gene: TRBV5-1
j_gene: TRBJ1-3
abundance: NA
d_gene: NA
CDR3nt: TGCGCCAGCAGCGCCCCAGGGGAACGAAACACCATATATTTT
CDR3aa: CASSAPGERNTIYF

v_gene: TRBV28
j_gene: TRBJ1-2
abundance: NA
d_gene: NA
CDR3nt: TGTGCCAGCAGTTTTAGGGGCTTTCTCTATGGCTACACCTTC
CDR3aa: CASSFRGFLYGYTF

v_gene: TRBV4-2
j_gene: TRBJ2-2
abundance: few
d_gene: TRBD1
CDR3nt: TGTGCCAGCAGCCTCGAAGACAGGGGGGACACCGGGGAGCTGTTTTTT
CDR3aa: CASSLEDRGDTGELFF

v_gene: TRBV14
j_gene: TRBJ2-1
abundance: NA
d_gene: TRBD1
CDR3nt: TGTGCCAGCAGCCAAGTGACAGGGGGTTACAATGAGCAGTTCTTC
CDR3aa: CASSQVTGGYNEQFF

v_gene: TRBV15
j_gene: TRBJ2-3
abundance: NA
d_gene: NA
CDR3nt: TGTGCCACCTCCCAGAACCCAGGGGATACGCAGTATTTT
CDR3aa: CATSQNPGDTQYF

v_gene: TRBV19
j_gene: TRBJ1-5
abundance: NA
d_gene: TRBD1
CDR3nt: TGTGCCAGTAGTAAAATTACAGGGGGAATTACTATTAGCAATCAGCCCCAGCATTTT
CDR3aa: CASSKITGGITISNQPQHF

v_gene: TRBV6-1
j_gene: TRBJ1-2
abundance: NA
d_gene: TRBD1
CDR3nt: TGTGCCAGCAGTGCGTCCCTCAGGGGGCGTTCGGCTGGCTACACCTTC
CDR3aa: CASSASLRGRSAGYTF

v_gene: TRBV15
j_gene: TRBJ1-4
abundance: once
d_gene: NA
CDR3nt: TGTGCCACCAGCTTGACAGCGAATGAAAAACTGTTTTTT
CDR3aa: CATSLTANEKLFF

v_gene: TRBV9
j_gene: TRBJ1-1
abundance: once
d_gene: NA
CDR3nt: TGTGCCAGCAGCCCGGACAGAGGGACTGAAGCTTTCTTT
CDR3aa: CASSPDRGTEAFF

v_gene: TRBV7-2
j_gene: TRBJ2-7
abundance: NA
d_gene: TRBD1
CDR3nt: TGTGCCAGCAGCTTAGAGTCGACAGGGGGCAACTACGAGCAGTACTTC
CDR3aa: CASSLESTGGNYEQYF

v_gene: TRBV5-1
j_gene: TRBJ1-1
abundance: once
d_gene: NA
CDR3nt: TGCGCCAGCAGCTTGGCGGGGGGGAAAGCTTTCTTT
CDR3aa: CASSLAGGKAFF

v_gene: TRBV4-3
j_gene: TRBJ2-1
abundance: NA
d_gene: NA
CDR3nt: TGCGCCAGCAGCCAAGATCGAGGAGTCCGAGAGCAGTTCTTC
CDR3aa: CASSQDRGVREQFF

v_gene: TRBV4-2
j_gene: TRBJ2-3
abundance: NA
d_gene: TRBD2
CDR3nt: TGTGCCAGCAGCCAGGAGCGGGGGCCCCGCACAGATACGCAGTATTTT
CDR3aa: CASSQERGPRTDTQYF

v_gene: TRBV5-1
j_gene: TRBJ2-7
abundance: NA
d_gene: NA
CDR3nt: TGCGCCAGCAGCGCGAGCTCCTACGAGCAGTACTTC
CDR3aa: CASSASSYEQYF

v_gene: TRBV3-1/TRBV3-2
j_gene: TRBJ2-2
abundance: once
d_gene: NA
CDR3nt: TGTGCCAGCAGCCCCACGAGATCTAGCCCGAACACCGGGGAGCTGTTTTTT
CDR3aa: CASSPTRSSPNTGELFF

v_gene: TRBV11-3
j_gene: TRBJ2-3
abundance: once
d_gene: NA
CDR3nt: TGTGCCAGCAGCTACGGACAAGGGGACACAGATACGCAGTATTTT
CDR3aa: CASSYGQGDTDTQYF

v_gene: TRBV27
j_gene: TRBJ1-1
abundance: NA
d_gene: NA
CDR3nt: TGTGCCAGCAGTTTAGGAGGGAACACTGAAGCTTTCTTT
CDR3aa: CASSLGGNTEAFF

v_gene: TRBV3-1/TRBV3-2
j_gene: TRBJ2-5
abundance: NA
d_gene: NA
CDR3nt: TGTGCCAGCAGCCAAGGGGAACTTGGGCGGGCAGAGACCCAGTACTTC
CDR3aa: CASSQGELGRAETQYF

v_gene: TRBV7-2
j_gene: TRBJ2-1
abundance: NA
d_gene: NA
CDR3nt: TGTGCCAGCAGCTTAGTTAGACAGGCTAATGAGCAGTTCTTC
CDR3aa: CASSLVRQANEQFF

v_gene: TRBV7-6
j_gene: TRBJ2-7
abundance: once
d_gene: TRBD1
CDR3nt: TGTGCCAGCAGCTTAAAGCCGGGACAGGGTGGGCACGAGCAGTACTTC
CDR3aa: CASSLKPGQGGHEQYF

v_gene: TRBV5-1
j_gene: TRBJ2-1
abundance: NA
d_gene: TRBD2
CDR3nt: TGCGCCAGCAGCTTGGGGGCGGGGGGGCCGAGTGAGCAGTTCTTC
CDR3aa: CASSLGAGGPSEQFF

v_gene: TRBV6-2/TRBV6-3
j_gene: TRBJ2-2
abundance: NA
d_gene: NA
CDR3nt: TGTGCCAGCAGTTCCCCGGGGTGGGGGAACACCGGGGAGCTGTTTTTT
CDR3aa: CASSSPGWGNTGELFF

v_gene: TRBV15
j_gene: TRBJ1-5
abundance: NA
d_gene: NA
CDR3nt: TGTGCCACCAGCAGAGATGAGGGTCAGCCCCAGCATTTT
CDR3aa: CATSRDEGQPQHF

v_gene: TRBV19
j_gene: TRBJ1-2
abundance: NA
d_gene: NA
CDR3nt: TGTGCCAGTAGTATATTGGGGGGAGGACTTGGCTACACCTTC
CDR3aa: CASSILGGGLGYTF

v_gene: TRBV3-1/TRBV3-2
j_gene: TRBJ2-3
abundance: NA
d_gene: NA
CDR3nt: TGTGCCAGCAGCCAAGGTCTAGTACAAACAGATACGCAGTATTTT
CDR3aa: CASSQGLVQTDTQYF

v_gene: TRBV7-9
j_gene: TRBJ2-2
abundance: NA
d_gene: TRBD2
CDR3nt: TGTGCCAGCACCGGGGAACTAGCGGGGAACACCGGGGAGCTGTTTTTT
CDR3aa: CASTGELAGNTGELFF

v_gene: TRBV2
j_gene: TRBJ1-2
abundance: NA
d_gene: TRBD1
CDR3nt: TGTGCCAGCATGGGGGTGACAGGGGGTCGGTATGGCTACACCTTC
CDR3aa: CASMGVTGGRYGYTF

v_gene: TRBV2
j_gene: TRBJ1-2
abundance: NA
d_gene: TRBD1
CDR3nt: TGTGCCAGCCAGAGGGCGGGTAGGACAGGGGATAACTATGGCTACACCTTC
CDR3aa: CASQRAGRTGDNYGYTF

v_gene: TRBV4-1
j_gene: TRBJ1-3
abundance: NA
d_gene: NA
CDR3nt: TGCGCCAGCAGCCCCGGCGTAGAGGCCTCTGGAAACACCATATATTTT
CDR3aa: CASSPGVEASGNTIYF

v_gene: TRBV5-1
j_gene: TRBJ2-5
abundance: once
d_gene: TRBD1
CDR3nt: TGCGCCAGCAGCCGACAGGGACAAGAGACCCAGTACTTC
CDR3aa: CASSRQGQETQYF

v_gene: TRBV5-4
j_gene: TRBJ1-4
abundance: NA
d_gene: TRBD1
CDR3nt: TGTGCCAGCAGGTCGACAGGGGACGAAAAACTGTTTTTT
CDR3aa: CASRSTGDEKLFF

v_gene: TRBV5-5
j_gene: TRBJ2-5
abundance: NA
d_gene: NA
CDR3nt: TGTGCCAGCAGCTTGACTAGCCACCAAGAGACCCAGTACTTC
CDR3aa: CASSLTSHQETQYF

v_gene: TRBV6-7
j_gene: TRBJ2-5
abundance: NA
d_gene: TRBD1
CDR3nt: TGTGCCAGCAGTTACGGGCAGGGGGAACCCAAGTGGGAGACCCAGTACTTC
CDR3aa: CASSYGQGEPKWETQYF

v_gene: TRBV21-1
j_gene: TRBJ1-4
abundance: once
d_gene: NA
CDR3nt: TGTGCCAGCAGCAATCAGAGGGAACTGTTTTTT
CDR3aa: CASSNQRELFF

v_gene: TRBV14
j_gene: TRBJ1-4
abundance: NA
d_gene: NA
CDR3nt: TGTGCCAGCAGCCAAGAACTAGGCAGTGGTAATGAAAAACTGTTTTTT
CDR3aa: CASSQELGSGNEKLFF

v_gene: TRBV7-8
j_gene: TRBJ1-1
abundance: once
d_gene: NA
CDR3nt: TGTGCCAGCAGCTTTTTCGCTGCGGGGGACACTGAAGCTTTCTTT
CDR3aa: CASSFFAAGDTEAFF

v_gene: TRBV2
j_gene: TRBJ2-5
abundance: NA
d_gene: TRBD2
CDR3nt: TGTGCCAGCAGTGAAGTTTATCTAGCGGGGGGCCCCCCGGCGGAGACCCAGTACTTC
CDR3aa: CASSEVYLAGGPPAETQYF

v_gene: TRBV7-2
j_gene: TRBJ1-1
abundance: NA
d_gene: NA
CDR3nt: TGTGCCAGCAGTGGACGGGGGTACCACACTGAAGCTTTCTTT
CDR3aa: CASSGRGYHTEAFF

v_gene: TRBV19
j_gene: TRBJ2-1
abundance: NA
d_gene: TRBD1
CDR3nt: TGTGCCAGTAGTGGGCGGGACAGGGGGCTTTACAATGAGCAGTTCTTC
CDR3aa: CASSGRDRGLYNEQFF

v_gene: TRBV5-6
j_gene: TRBJ2-5
abundance: few
d_gene: TRBD2
CDR3nt: TGTGCCAGCAGCTTGCCCCCTCTAGCGGGGGTAGAGACCCAGTACTTC
CDR3aa: CASSLPPLAGVETQYF

v_gene: TRBV10-1
j_gene: TRBJ1-3
abundance: NA
d_gene: NA
CDR3nt: TGCGCCAGCAGTGAGTCCCAGGGTGGAAACACCATATATTTT
CDR3aa: CASSESQGGNTIYF